The source of this T cell receptor beta chain is a study of blood T cell repertoires in COVID-19. Study information: T cells, B-cell-depleted T cells, or PBMCs supplied cDNA or gDNA.

Using immunoSEQ multiplex PCR, the repertoire was profiled, and TCRdb retains in-frame clones only, with some absent. The sample consists of roughly 330,000 clones, about 87% of them appearing once. Enrolled during active infection, Seattle patients were then followed longitudinally. This CDR3 contains 13 residues. The V gene end was trimmed by 6 bases and the J gene end by 5 bases; junction bases not matched to a gene: 7. Germline CDR1 reads KGHSH; CDR2 reads LQKENI. This rearrangement joins TRBV18 to TRBJ2-7; 7 bases map to TRBD1. The sequence was collected from a man in his thirties or forties with COVID-19, enrolled during active disease. The source material was peripheral blood. CDR3 coding DNA: TGTGCCAGCTCTCCGACAGGGTGGGACGAGCAGTACTTC. This codes for CASSPTGWDEQYF.